A selection of T cell receptor beta chains follows, all from one sample in a study of T-cell memory formation after mild COVID-19. TCRdb independently ran MiXCR on the 5' RACE reads; one entry per CDR3 protein. The data contain some 48,000 distinct CDR3 sequences, roughly an eighth of them singletons. Sequencing was done on a sample of PBMCs or a T cell subset sorted from them (not recorded which). These receptors were obtained from a man aged 18 to 29 who had mild COVID-19 (a few samples of this study predate the infection). Cell type and time point are not known. The CDR3 runs from the conserved cysteine through the conserved F or W. A D gene is named only where the DNA matches it firmly. Rows may omit the clone size; those that give it use once, few, many or a size class.

v_call	clone_size	d_call	j_call	cdr3_aa	cdr3_nt
TRBV11-1	.	TRBD2	TRBJ2-3	CASSSGLATDTQYF	TGTGCCAGCAGCTCGGGACTAGCCACAGATACGCAGTATTTT
TRBV7-3	.	TRBD2	TRBJ2-3	CASSSPSGGASDTQYF	TGTGCCAGCAGTTCACCTAGCGGGGGGGCATCAGATACGCAGTATTTT
TRBV28	.	.	TRBJ1-3	CSSSLIPGSGNTIYF	TGTTCCAGCAGTTTAATTCCAGGTTCCGGAAACACCATATATTTT
TRBV27	few	TRBD2	TRBJ2-3	CASRRLAGMDTQYF	TGTGCCAGCAGGCGACTAGCGGGGATGGATACGCAGTATTTT
TRBV12-3/TRBV12-4	.	TRBD1	TRBJ2-1	CASRSAGGTYNEQFF	TGTGCCAGCAGGTCGGCAGGGGGCACCTACAATGAGCAGTTCTTC
TRBV4-1	.	TRBD1	TRBJ1-2	CASSQVKAGGSYGYTF	TGCGCCAGCAGCCAAGTAAAGGCAGGGGGCAGCTATGGCTACACCTTC
TRBV12-3/TRBV12-4	few	.	TRBJ1-6	CASSFPGHYNSPLHF	TGTGCCAGCAGTTTCCCGGGACACTATAATTCACCCCTCCACTTT
TRBV11-1	.	.	TRBJ1-2	CASSLWREGYTF	TGTGCCAGCAGCTTATGGAGAGAGGGCTACACCTTC
TRBV29-1	many	TRBD1	TRBJ1-1	CSVAGQVNTEAFF	TGCAGCGTTGCGGGACAGGTCAACACTGAAGCTTTCTTT
TRBV4-3	.	.	TRBJ1-1	CASSQDLGGEAFF	TGCGCCAGCAGCCAAGATCTAGGGGGAGAAGCTTTCTTT
TRBV29-1	.	.	TRBJ1-2	CITRDGYGYTF	TGCATCACCCGGGACGGCTATGGCTACACCTTC
TRBV23-1	.	.	TRBJ2-3	CASSQRRVPSTDTQYF	TGCGCCAGCAGTCAGAGGCGGGTACCTAGCACAGATACGCAGTATTTT